The 22 T cell receptor beta chains presented below share a single source sample, sequenced in a study of cytomegalovirus exposure and HLA in healthy donors. The PCR had 60 Vbeta and 13 Jbeta primers. The table came from immunoSEQ multiplex PCR; TCRdb's copy has only in-frame clones and leaves some out. The sample has about 150,000 clones; roughly 82% are singletons. What was sequenced was PBMCs. These receptor sequences come from a male donor in good health and CMV-seronegative.

The V gene is TRBV10-1, the J gene TRBJ2-2; D might be TRBD1 (5 bases). The V end lost 3 bases, the J end lost 5 bases, and 13 bases lay between the germline ends. The CDR3 length is 15 residues. Germline-derived CDR1 and CDR2 are WNHNN and SYGVQD (reference sequence). The CDR3 reads CASSEKGKWTGELFF. In DNA, the CDR3 is TGCGCCAGCAGTGAAAAGGGGAAATGGACCGGGGAGCTGTTTTTT.

The chain combines TRBV7-3 with TRBJ2-4, with D possibly being TRBD2 (7 bases). The V gene's germline CDR1 is SGHTA and CDR2 FQGTGA. The CDR3 contains 17 residues. Trimming took off 5 bases at V and 1 base at J, with 18 bases between the two ends. CDR3 DNA: TGTGCCAGCAGCCCCACGGGGGGCGCCTTTGCCAAAAACATTCAGTACTTC. This translates into CASSPTGGAFAKNIQYF.

The chain employs TRBV9 and TRBJ2-2; possible D gene TRBD2, 6 bases. The germline V gene has CDR1 SGDLS and CDR2 YYNGEE. The CDR3 sequence is 13 residues long. V was shortened by 7 bases and J by 1 base, with 8 bases between the two germline ends. Here the CDR3 reads CASSRENTGELFF. The CDR3 DNA is TGTGCCAGCTCGCGGGAGAACACCGGGGAGCTGTTTTTT.

The J gene is TRBJ2-5, the V gene TRBV7-2; TRBD2 matches at 14 bases. V dropped 5 bases and J dropped 1; count of bases not matched to a gene: 9. CDR3 length equals 18 residues. Germline V gene data show CDR1 as SGHTA and CDR2 as FQGNSA. CDR3 region: CASSHRGLAGATQETQYF. CDR3 coding DNA: TGTGCCAGCAGCCACAGGGGACTAGCGGGGGCCACCCAAGAGACCCAGTACTTC.

V and J are TRBV7-8 and TRBJ2-3; 7 positions match TRBD1. Germline V gene sequence: CDR1 SGHVS, CDR2 FQNEAQ. The CDR3 runs to 14 residues. V was pared by 3 bases and J by 5 bases, with 5 bases of the junction left unmatched. The CDR3 loop reads CASSFRQGRDTQYF. Here the CDR3 DNA reads TGTGCCAGCAGCTTCAGACAGGGTCGAGATACGCAGTATTTT.

The V gene is TRBV28, the J gene TRBJ2-7; weak D call: TRBD1 (5 bases). Germline values: CDR1 MDHEN, CDR2 SYDVKM. The CDR3 contains 15 residues. Trimming pared 5 bases from V and 3 bases from J, leaving 17 bases between. The CDR3 region has the DNA TGTGCCAGCAGTGATTACAGGTCGCTTAACTACGAGCAGTACTTC. Protein product: CASSDYRSLNYEQYF.

This clone has just one count. The rearrangement uses TRBV6-5 and TRBJ2-7, with TRBD1 matching 8 bases. The germline V gene has CDR1 MNHEY and CDR2 SVGAGI. CDR3 size: 14 residues. V dropped 6 bases and J dropped 3; count of bases not matched to a gene: 7. DNA for the CDR3: TGTGCCAGCAGCCTCGGACAGGGCGTCTACGAGCAGTACTTC. This encodes CASSLGQGVYEQYF.

CDR3: CASGEQPHYGYTF. The CDR3 region has the DNA TGTGCCAGCGGAGAACAACCCCACTATGGCTACACCTTC. The chain links TRBV28 to TRBJ1-2; the D is unclear. V lost 8 bases and J lost 3, with 13 bases in between. Germline V gene lookup returns CDR1 MDHEN and CDR2 SYDVKM. The CDR3 is 13 residues long.

The chain carries TRBV28 and TRBJ1-6; D is unresolved. Trimming removed 4 bases at V and 3 bases at J, with 10 bases between. The CDR3 extends over 15 amino acids. The germline V gene has CDR1 MDHEN and CDR2 SYDVKM. In DNA, the CDR3 is TGTGCCAGCAGTTCCGAGCCGAACTATAATTCACCCCTCCACTTT. Translating it yields CASSSEPNYNSPLHF.

The chain uses TRBV10-2 and TRBJ1-3; tentative D call: TRBD1 (6 bases). CDR3 length: 18 amino acids. V shed 2 bases and J shed 3 bases, with 20 bases lying between them. Germline CDR1 reads WSHSY; CDR2 reads SAAADI. The CDR3 DNA reads as TGCGCCAGCAGTGAGAGGCCAGGGGACTATCTCTTTGGAAACACCATATATTTT. Its translation is CASSERPGDYLFGNTIYF.

The V and J genes are TRBV5-1 and TRBJ2-7; TRBD2 matches at 12 bases. Trimming at V came to 4 bases and at J to 2 bases, leaving 1 base not matched to a gene. The CDR3 sequence is 14 residues long. Germline V gives CDR1 SGHRS, CDR2 YFSETQ. The CDR3 sequence: CASSGLAGTYEQYF. In nucleotides, the CDR3 is TGCGCCAGCAGCGGACTAGCGGGAACCTACGAGCAGTACTTC.

The chain carries TRBV4-3 and TRBJ1-3; D not resolved. The CDR3 contains 15 residues. V was trimmed by 1 base and J by 2 bases, leaving 9 bases between them. Germline loops: CDR1 LGHNA, CDR2 YSLEER. The CDR3 spells CASSQGRGTGNTIYF. In DNA, the CDR3 is TGCGCCAGCAGCCAAGGCAGAGGGACTGGAAACACCATATATTTT.

This sequence joins TRBV7-2 and TRBJ2-7; TRBD2 agrees at 8 bases. Germline V gene sequence: CDR1 SGHTA, CDR2 FQGNSA. The CDR3 has 17 amino acids. With V trimmed by 4 bases and J by 2 bases, 13 bases remained unmatched. For the CDR3, the DNA is TGTGCCAGCAGCTCCCCCCGGGGCGGGAGGAGTCCCTACGAGCAGTACTTC. It codes for CASSSPRGGRSPYEQYF. Together with reference TRBV7-2 and TRBJ2-7, the CDR3 gives the full variable domain: GAGVSQSPSNKVTEKGKDVELRCDPISGHTALYWYRQSLGQGLEFLIYFQGNSAPDKSGLPSDRFSAERTGGSVSTLTIQRTQQEDSAVYLCASSSPRGGRSPYEQYFGPGTRLTVT.

This clone came up a few times. The V gene is TRBV6-4, the J gene TRBJ2-2; 10 bases are a match to TRBD2. CDR3 length: 16 residues. The V segment lost 5 bases and the J segment 5 bases; nucleotides outside the gene matches: 8. Germline CDR1 MRHNA, CDR2 SNTAGT. This chain's CDR3 is CASSYGLAGETGELFF. CDR3 bases: TGTGCCAGCAGTTACGGGCTAGCGGGAGAAACCGGGGAGCTGTTTTTT.

CDR3 in amino acids: CASSRKQGLKLEAFF. The CDR3 DNA reads as TGTGCCAGCAGCAGAAAACAGGGGTTAAAGCTTGAAGCTTTCTTT. The chain employs TRBV21-1 and TRBJ1-1; TRBD1 is the table's D call, not checked against the DNA. TRBV21-1 is classified as a pseudogene. CDR3 length: 15 amino acids.

This clone has a single count. V is TRBV15 and J is TRBJ2-7; TRBD1 agrees at 10 bases. Losses at the gene ends were 4 bases for V and 3 bases for J; bases not matched to a gene: 6. This CDR3 spans 15 amino acids. CDR1 and CDR2 (germline): LNHNV, YYDKDF (reference sequence). In nucleotides, the CDR3 is TGTGCCACCAGCAACGACCGGGACAGGGGCTACGAGCAGTACTTC. The encoded protein is CATSNDRDRGYEQYF.

The genes are TRBV14 and TRBJ1-2; D gene unclear. The CDR3 sequence is 13 residues long. Trimming took off 0 bases at V and 4 bases at J, with 6 bases between the two ends. Per the germline V gene, CDR1 is SGHDN and CDR2 is FVKESK. The CDR3 is CASSQDQVYGYTF. DNA of the CDR3: TGTGCCAGCAGCCAAGATCAGGTCTATGGCTACACCTTC.

The V and J genes are TRBV19 and TRBJ2-7; D not resolved. The CDR3 totals 14 residues. V was trimmed by 1 base and J by 3 bases, leaving 10 bases between them. Germline V CDR1 and CDR2: LNHDA, SQIVND (reference sequence). CDR3: CASSIGASHYEQYF. The CDR3 bases are TGTGCCAGTAGTATAGGGGCCAGCCACTACGAGCAGTACTTC.

The genes are TRBV5-4 and TRBJ1-5; 7 bases match TRBD1. Germline loops: CDR1 SGHNT, CDR2 YYREEE (reference sequence). CDR3 length: 14 amino acids. The J segment lost 4 bases and the V segment lost 4 bases, leaving 5 bases of the junction unmatched. As DNA, the CDR3 is TGTGCCAGCAGCCCCCGACAGGGAAATCAGCCCCAGCATTTT. Translated: CASSPRQGNQPQHF. Looking up the rest from reference TRBV5-4 and TRBJ1-5 gives the full variable domain: ETGVTQSPTHLIKTRGQQVTLRCSSQSGHNTVSWYQQALGQGPQFIFQYYREEENGRGNFPPRFSGLQFPNYSSELNVNALELDDSALYLCASSPRQGNQPQHFGDGTRLSIL.

The gene calls are TRBV4-3 and TRBJ1-1; a weak D match, TRBD1 (6 bases). Per the germline V gene, CDR1 is LGHNA and CDR2 is YSLEER. V was clipped by 0 bases and J by 3 bases, with 11 bases between them. CDR3 size: 15 residues. CDR3 coding DNA: TGCGCCAGCAGCCAAGACAGGGGATGGGACACTGAAGCTTTCTTT. It specifies CASSQDRGWDTEAFF.

The genes are TRBV11-1 and TRBJ1-6; the match to TRBD1 covers 9 bases. The ends lost 5 bases at V and 7 bases at J; junction bases unmatched: 9. Germline CDR1 reads SGHAT; CDR2 reads FQDESV (reference sequence). The CDR3 consists of 16 residues. This chain's CDR3 is CASSLRTGANNSPLHF. For the CDR3, the DNA is TGTGCCAGCAGCCTACGGACAGGGGCTAACAATTCACCCCTCCACTTT.

This clone occurred once. The rearrangement links TRBV7-9 to TRBJ2-7; maybe TRBD1 (5 bases). V lost 1 base to trimming and J lost 2 bases, with 12 bases between them. The length of the CDR3 is 15 residues. From germline, CDR1 is SEHNR and CDR2 FQNEAQ (reference sequence). CDR3 DNA sequence: TGTGCCAGCAGCTTAGAAACTCCAGGGACCTACGAGCAGTACTTC. Protein product: CASSLETPGTYEQYF. Drawing the rest from reference TRBV7-9 and TRBJ2-7, the complete variable domain is DTGVSQNPRHKITKRGQNVTFRCDPISEHNRLYWYRQTLGQGPEFLTYFQNEAQLEKSRLLSDRFSAERPKGSFSTLEIQRTEQGDSAMYLCASSLETPGTYEQYFGPGTRLTVT.